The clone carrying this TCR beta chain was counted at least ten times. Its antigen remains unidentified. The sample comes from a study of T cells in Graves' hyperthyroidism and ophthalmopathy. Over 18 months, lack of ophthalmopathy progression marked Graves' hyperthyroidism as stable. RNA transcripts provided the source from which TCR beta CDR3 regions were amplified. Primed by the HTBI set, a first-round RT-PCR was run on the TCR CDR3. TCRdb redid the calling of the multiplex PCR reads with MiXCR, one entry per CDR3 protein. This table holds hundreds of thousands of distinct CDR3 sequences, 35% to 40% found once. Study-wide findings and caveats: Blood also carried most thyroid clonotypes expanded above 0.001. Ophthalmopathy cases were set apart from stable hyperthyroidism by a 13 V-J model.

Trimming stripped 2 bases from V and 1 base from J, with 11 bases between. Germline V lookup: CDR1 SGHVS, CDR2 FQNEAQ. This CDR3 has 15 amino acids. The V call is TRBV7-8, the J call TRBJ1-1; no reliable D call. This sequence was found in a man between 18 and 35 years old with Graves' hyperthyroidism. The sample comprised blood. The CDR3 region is CASSLSAGENTEAFF. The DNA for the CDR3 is TGTGCCAGCAGCTTATCGGCAGGTGAGAACACTGAAGCTTTCTTT.